This T cell receptor (beta chain) was recorded in a study of shared clonotypes between healthy human individuals (dated by TCRdb to 2019 to 2021). Regarding the research as a whole: Three men and a couple of women, aged 18 to 49 years, made up the cohort. For each donor, CD4 naive and CD4 memory were each given three plates, CD8 naive was given two plates, and CD8 memory was given one plate. To estimate repertoire size and how much clonotype sharing occurs between individuals, the study deeply sequenced the blood TCR repertoires of 5 or 6 healthy adults. To increase sequencing depth and limit assay-specific biases, different laboratories used diverse techniques to prepare libraries and sequence TCR repertoires. Per donor, leukapheresis produced somewhere between about 0.94 and 10 billion PBMCs.

Healthy HIV-negative adults with no recently reported acute infections or vaccinations were included as donors. Every donor was a Caucasian adult residing in Nashville, Tennessee, USA. Magnetic negative selection was used to enrich CD4+ T cells, after which naive cells were positively selected on CD45RA and the negative fraction became the memory subset. Blood was collected by leukapheresis, and PBMCs were isolated by Ficoll-Histopaque density gradient centrifugation and then cryopreserved in liquid nitrogen vapor phase. Analytical flow cytometry was used to check the purity and quantity of every magnetically sorted T cell population. Genomic DNA was isolated from every sorted fraction and measured by UV absorbance on a Nanodrop 2000c. What the research found in general, with its limitations: When a few donors were compared, the shared fraction of clonotypes was 5% to 6.5% for naive CD4, about 4% for naive CD8, 2% to 2.5% for memory CD4, and 0.3% to 0.5% for memory CD8. Compared with non-shared clonotypes, clonotypes shared by all four sorted-subset donors had higher generation probabilities. Based on pairwise subsampling, the degree of clonotype sharing among donors was expected to be affected by sequencing depth. Estimated clonotype richness was generally larger for naive than for memory subsets. Only blood was sampled, and tissue TCR repertoires likely differ from those in blood. The small number of donors limited the genetic and exposure-history diversity represented. Even with the large sequencing depth, rarefaction of the sorted-subset datasets indicated that sequencing was incomplete.

In the case of this clone: Its antigen is currently not known. Base qualities are not provided; no much larger clone lies one nucleotide away.

TCR CDR3 regions were amplified from genomic DNA by multiplex PCR using the deep immunoSEQ assay. Genomic DNA extracted from each cell subset was distributed evenly over all wells of several immunoSEQ 96-well plates, and each plate served as one replicate. For sorted subsets, 200 ng of genomic DNA, equivalent to 25,000 to 35,000 T cell genomes, went into each replicate PCR. Purified libraries were measured with a Qubit 3.0 fluorometer, size-checked on a Bioanalyzer 2100, and measured again with the KAPA Library Quantification kit. A separate single-read 150-cycle Illumina NextSeq 550 flow cell was used to sequence each immunoSEQ 96-well plate. In the paper's pipeline: Because the immunoSEQ output held only junctional sequences and lacked quality scores, the filtering could not match the filtering applied to full-length reads. To assign V/J genes and CDR3, sequences were annotated using PyIR, a Python wrapper for IgBLAST v1.9, with IMGT germline references. Any read was removed if the V/J assignment was weak (E-value above 1e-6), the CDR3 was missing, or the read contained stop codons, out-of-frame junctions, or ambiguous translated residues. V3J clonotypes were defined as sequences sharing the same inferred V gene, J gene, and CDR3 amino acid sequence. To compute the percentage overlap between repertoires, the number of shared unique clonotypes was divided by the size of the smaller repertoire. Three approaches were used to assess repertoire richness: RTK rarefaction, the Chao1 estimator, and Recon v2.1 estimates of unobserved clonotypes. For all TCRbeta clonotypes obtained by the gDNA method from several donors, generation probabilities were computed with OLGA. TCRdb obtained this table from immuneACCESS and retained in-frame rearrangements with V and J assigned. These tables miss some clones; where compared with another copy, unresolved V genes account for less than half of the shortfall, and the remainder is unexplained. That table is the source of V, J and clone size, and D and trimming were worked out from the DNA. For this sample the table gives around 2.5 million clones, of which roughly 93% were detected only once. 0.36% of the sample lies in the top ten.

The sequenced sample consisted of naive CD4+ T cells from PBMCs. In the paper's terms, the cell subset or site label means: CD45RA+ positively selected. The sequence derives from a man between 18 and 29 years old in good health. Some clones in this sample may be carry-over from other donors' samples.

Here is the DNA: TGTGCCAGCAGTTTAGGCACTGAAGCTTTCTTT. This encodes CASSLGTEAFF. The sequence is built from TRBV6-1 and TRBJ1-1, with no confidently assigned D gene. From the cysteine up to the phenylalanine, the CDR3 has a length of 11 residues. The retained sequence is limited to the CDR3, 33 bases, with the frame set at the first base. CDR1 and CDR2 are drawn from the germline V gene: MNHNS, SASEGT. The V end loses 5 bases and the J end loses 4 bases, and a stretch of 5 bases separates them.